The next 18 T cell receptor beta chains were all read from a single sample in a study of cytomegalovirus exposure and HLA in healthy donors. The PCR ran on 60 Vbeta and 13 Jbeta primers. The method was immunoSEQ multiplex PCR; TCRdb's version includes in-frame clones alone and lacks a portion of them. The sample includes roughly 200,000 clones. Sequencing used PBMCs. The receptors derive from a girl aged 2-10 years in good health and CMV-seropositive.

Here the CDR3 DNA reads TGTGCCAGCAGCCAACGCGGGGGGGTGAACACTGAAGCTTTCTTT. Translating gives CASSQRGGVNTEAFF. V and J are TRBV11-2 and TRBJ1-1, with D possibly being TRBD1 (5 bases). Deletions cut 5 bases from V and 0 bases from J, with 13 bases between. The CDR3 has 15 residues. In germline, CDR1 is SGHAT, CDR2 FQNNGV.

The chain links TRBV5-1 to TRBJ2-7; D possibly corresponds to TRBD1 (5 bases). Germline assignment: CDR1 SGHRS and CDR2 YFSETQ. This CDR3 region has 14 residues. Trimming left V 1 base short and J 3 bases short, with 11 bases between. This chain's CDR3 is CASSLLGHSYEQYF. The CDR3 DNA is TGCGCCAGCAGCTTGTTAGGACACAGCTACGAGCAGTACTTC. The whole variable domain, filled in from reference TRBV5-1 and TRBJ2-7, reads KAGVTQTPRYLIKTRGQQVTLSCSPISGHRSVSWYQQTPGQGLQFLFEYFSETQRNKGNFPGRFSGRQFSNSRSEMNVSTLELGDSALYLCASSLLGHSYEQYFGPGTRLTVT.

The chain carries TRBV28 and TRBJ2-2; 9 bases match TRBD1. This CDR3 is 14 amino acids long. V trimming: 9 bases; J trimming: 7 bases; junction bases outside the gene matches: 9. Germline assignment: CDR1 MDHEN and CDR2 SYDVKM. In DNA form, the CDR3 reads TGTGCCAGTACGACAGGGGGAAGCGGCGGGGAGCTGTTTTTT. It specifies CASTTGGSGGELFF.

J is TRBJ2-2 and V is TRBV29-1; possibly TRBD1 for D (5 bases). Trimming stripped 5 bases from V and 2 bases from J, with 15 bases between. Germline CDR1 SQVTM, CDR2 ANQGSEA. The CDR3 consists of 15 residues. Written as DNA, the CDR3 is TGCAGCGTTCCCCGACAGCAGTCAAACACCGGGGAGCTGTTTTTT. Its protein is CSVPRQQSNTGELFF.

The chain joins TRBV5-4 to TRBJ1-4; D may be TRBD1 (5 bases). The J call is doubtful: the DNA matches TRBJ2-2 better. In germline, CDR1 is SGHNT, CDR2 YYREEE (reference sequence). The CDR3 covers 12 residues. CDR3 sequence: CASSSGAVELFF. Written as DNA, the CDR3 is TGTGCCAGCAGTTCTGGGGCGGTGGAGCTGTTTTTT.

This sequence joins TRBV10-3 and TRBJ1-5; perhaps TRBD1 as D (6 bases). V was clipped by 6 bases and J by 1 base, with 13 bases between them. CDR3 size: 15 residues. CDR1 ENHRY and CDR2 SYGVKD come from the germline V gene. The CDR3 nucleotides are TGTGCCATCAGCGATATTGGACAGAGCAATCAGCCCCAGCATTTT. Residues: CAISDIGQSNQPQHF.

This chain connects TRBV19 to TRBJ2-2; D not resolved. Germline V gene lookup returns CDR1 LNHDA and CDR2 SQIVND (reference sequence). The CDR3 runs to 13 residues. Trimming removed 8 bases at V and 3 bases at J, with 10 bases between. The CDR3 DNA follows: TGTGCCAGTTGTGGAGCATACACCGGGGAGCTGTTTTTT. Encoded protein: CASCGAYTGELFF.

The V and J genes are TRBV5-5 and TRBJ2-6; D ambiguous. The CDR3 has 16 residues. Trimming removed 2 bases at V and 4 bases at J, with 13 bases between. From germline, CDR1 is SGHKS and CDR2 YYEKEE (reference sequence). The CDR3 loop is CASSFGLFYGANVLTF. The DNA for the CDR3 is TGTGCCAGCAGCTTTGGTCTTTTCTACGGGGCCAACGTCCTGACTTTC.

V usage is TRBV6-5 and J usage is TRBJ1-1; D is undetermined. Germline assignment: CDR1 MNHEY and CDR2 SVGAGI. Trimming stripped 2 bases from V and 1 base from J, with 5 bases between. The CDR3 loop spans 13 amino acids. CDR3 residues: CASSYRRNTEAFF. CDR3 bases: TGTGCCAGCAGTTACCGGAGGAACACTGAAGCTTTCTTT.

The CDR3 nucleotides read TGCGCCAGCAGCCGATCTCGACTAGGGGGGGCAGAGACCCAGTACTTC. Amino acid sequence: CASSRSRLGGAETQYF. This sequence joins TRBV5-1 and TRBJ2-5, with a weak D call TRBD2 (7 bases). The CDR3 is 16 residues long. V shed 4 bases and J shed 4 bases, with 20 bases lying between them. From germline, CDR1 is SGHRS and CDR2 YFSETQ. The variable domain in full, completed from reference TRBV5-1 and TRBJ2-5, reads KAGVTQTPRYLIKTRGQQVTLSCSPISGHRSVSWYQQTPGQGLQFLFEYFSETQRNKGNFPGRFSGRQFSNSRSEMNVSTLELGDSALYLCASSRSRLGGAETQYFGPGTRLLVL.

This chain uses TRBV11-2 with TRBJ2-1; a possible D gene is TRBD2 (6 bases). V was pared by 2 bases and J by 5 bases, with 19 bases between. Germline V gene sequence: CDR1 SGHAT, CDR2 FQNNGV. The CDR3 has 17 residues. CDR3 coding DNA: TGTGCCAGCAGCTTAAGAACCGGGACTCCCGCCCACAATGAGCAGTTCTTC. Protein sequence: CASSLRTGTPAHNEQFF.

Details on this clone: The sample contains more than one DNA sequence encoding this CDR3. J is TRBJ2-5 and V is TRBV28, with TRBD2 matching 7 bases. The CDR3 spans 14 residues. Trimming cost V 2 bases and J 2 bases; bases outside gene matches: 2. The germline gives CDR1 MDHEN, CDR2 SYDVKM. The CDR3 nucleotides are TGTGCCAGCAGTTTACCCGGGAGGCAAGAGACCCAGTACTTC. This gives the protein CASSLPGRQETQYF.

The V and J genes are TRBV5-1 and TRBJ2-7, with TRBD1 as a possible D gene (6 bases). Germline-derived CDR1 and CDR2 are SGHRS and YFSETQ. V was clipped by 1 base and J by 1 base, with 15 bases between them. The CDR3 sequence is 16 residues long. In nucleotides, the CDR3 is TGCGCCAGCAGCTTGTACGTACAGGGCGGTTCCTACGAGCAGTACTTC. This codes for CASSLYVQGGSYEQYF.

CDR3 in amino acids: CASSELTLGQYPTEAFF. DNA for the CDR3: TGCGCCAGCAGTGAGTTAACCCTAGGACAGTATCCCACTGAAGCTTTCTTT. The chain uses TRBV10-2 and TRBJ1-1, with a possible D match to TRBD1 (6 bases). Trimming cost V 1 base and J 4 bases, with 19 bases left between them. Germline-derived CDR1 and CDR2 are WSHSY and SAAADI. There are 17 residues in the CDR3.

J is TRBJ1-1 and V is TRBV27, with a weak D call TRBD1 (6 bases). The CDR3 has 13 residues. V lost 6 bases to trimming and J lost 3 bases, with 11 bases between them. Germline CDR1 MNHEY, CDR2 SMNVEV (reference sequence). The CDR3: CASRLYRDTEAFF. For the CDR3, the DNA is TGTGCCAGCAGACTCTACAGGGACACTGAAGCTTTCTTT.

The CDR3, as DNA: TGTGCCAGCAGCCCGGAACTAGCCCATACGCAGTATTTT. Translation: CASSPELAHTQYF. This chain links TRBV5-4 with TRBJ2-3; tentative D call: TRBD2 (6 bases). In germline, CDR1 is SGHNT, CDR2 YYREEE (reference sequence). This CDR3 region has 13 residues. Between the trimmed V and J ends, which lost 4 bases and 7 bases, there was a span of 13 bases.

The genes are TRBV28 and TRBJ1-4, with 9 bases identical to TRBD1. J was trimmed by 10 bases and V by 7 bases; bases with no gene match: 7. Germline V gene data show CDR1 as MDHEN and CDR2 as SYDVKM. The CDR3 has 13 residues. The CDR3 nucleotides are TGTGCCAGCACCTGGACAGGGGATCCAAAACTGTTTTTT. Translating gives CASTWTGDPKLFF.

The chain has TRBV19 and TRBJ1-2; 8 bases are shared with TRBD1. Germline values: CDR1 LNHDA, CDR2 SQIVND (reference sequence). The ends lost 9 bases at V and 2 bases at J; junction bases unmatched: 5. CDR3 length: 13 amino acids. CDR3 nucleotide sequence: TGTGCCAGCTGGGACAGGCAGAACTATGGCTACACCTTC. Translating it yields CASWDRQNYGYTF.